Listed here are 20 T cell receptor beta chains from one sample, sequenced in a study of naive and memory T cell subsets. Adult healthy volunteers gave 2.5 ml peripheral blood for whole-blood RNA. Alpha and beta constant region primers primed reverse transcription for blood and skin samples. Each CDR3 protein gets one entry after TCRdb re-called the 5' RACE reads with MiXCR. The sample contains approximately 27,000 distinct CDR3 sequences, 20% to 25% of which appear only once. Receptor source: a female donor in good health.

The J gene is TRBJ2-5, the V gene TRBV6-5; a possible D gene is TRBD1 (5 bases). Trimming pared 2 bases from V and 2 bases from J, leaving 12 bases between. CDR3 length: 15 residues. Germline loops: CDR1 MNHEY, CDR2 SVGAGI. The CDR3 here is CASSYLTVNQETQYF. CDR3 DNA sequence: TGTGCCAGCAGTTACCTGACAGTAAATCAAGAGACCCAGTACTTC.

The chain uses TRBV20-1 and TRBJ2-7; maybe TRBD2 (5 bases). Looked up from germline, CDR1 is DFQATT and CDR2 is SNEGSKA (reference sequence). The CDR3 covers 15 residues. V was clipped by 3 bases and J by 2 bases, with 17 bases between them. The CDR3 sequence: CSASPHGPGTYEQYF. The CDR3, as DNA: TGCAGTGCTAGTCCACACGGGCCCGGGACCTACGAGCAGTACTTC.

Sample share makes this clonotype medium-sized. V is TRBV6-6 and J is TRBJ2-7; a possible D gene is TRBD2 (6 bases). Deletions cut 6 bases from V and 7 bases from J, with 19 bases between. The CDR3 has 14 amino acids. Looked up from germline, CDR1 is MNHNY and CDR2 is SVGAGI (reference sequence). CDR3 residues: CASSPGLVGREQYF. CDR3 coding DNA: TGTGCCAGCAGCCCCGGTTTGGTGGGGAGGGAGCAGTACTTC.

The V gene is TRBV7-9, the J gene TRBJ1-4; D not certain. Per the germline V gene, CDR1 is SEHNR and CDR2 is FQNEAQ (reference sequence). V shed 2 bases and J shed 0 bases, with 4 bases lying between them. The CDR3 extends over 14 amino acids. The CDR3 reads CASSLRSTNEKLFF. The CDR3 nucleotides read TGTGCCAGCAGCTTAAGGTCAACTAATGAAAAACTGTTTTTT.

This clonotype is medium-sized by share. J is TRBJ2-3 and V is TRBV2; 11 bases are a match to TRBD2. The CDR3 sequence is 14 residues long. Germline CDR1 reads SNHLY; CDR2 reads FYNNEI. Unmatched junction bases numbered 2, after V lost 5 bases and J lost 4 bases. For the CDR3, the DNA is TGTGCCAGCAGTCTAGCGGGGGGACCAGATACGCAGTATTTT. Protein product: CASSLAGGPDTQYF. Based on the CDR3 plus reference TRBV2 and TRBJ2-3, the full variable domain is EPEVTQTPSHQVTQMGQEVILRCVPISNHLYFYWYRQILGQKVEFLVSFYNNEISEKSEIFDDQFSVERPDGSNFTLKIRSTKLEDSAMYFCASSLAGGPDTQYFGPGTRLTVL.

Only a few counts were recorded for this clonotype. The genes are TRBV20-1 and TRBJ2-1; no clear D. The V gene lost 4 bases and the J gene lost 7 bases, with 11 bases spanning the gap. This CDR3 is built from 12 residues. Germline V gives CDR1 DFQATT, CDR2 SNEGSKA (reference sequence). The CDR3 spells CSAITRTNEQFF. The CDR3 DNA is TGCAGTGCTATTACTCGTACAAATGAGCAGTTCTTC.

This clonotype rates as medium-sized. The DNA of the CDR3 is TGTGCCAGCAGCCCCGACCTGGGGACCCAGTACTTC. Its protein product is CASSPDLGTQYF. The rearrangement uses TRBV12-3 or TRBV12-4 and TRBJ2-5; no firm D call. The length of the CDR3 is 12 residues. V was pared by 6 bases and J by 7 bases, with 12 bases between.

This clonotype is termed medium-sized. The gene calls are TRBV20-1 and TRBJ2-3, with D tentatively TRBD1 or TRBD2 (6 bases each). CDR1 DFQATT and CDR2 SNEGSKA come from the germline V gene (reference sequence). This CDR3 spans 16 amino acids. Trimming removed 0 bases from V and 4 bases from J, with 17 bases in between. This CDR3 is CSARDPWRGKADTQYF. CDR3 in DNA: TGCAGTGCTAGAGATCCTTGGAGGGGGAAGGCAGATACGCAGTATTTT.

CDR3 residues: CASSVGEGDQPQHF. DNA of the CDR3: TGTGCCAGCAGCGTGGGAGAGGGGGATCAGCCCCAGCATTTT. This chain uses TRBV9 with TRBJ1-5, with a weak D call TRBD1 (6 bases). CDR1 is SGDLS, CDR2 YYNGEE, per germline. The CDR3 has 14 residues. V lost 2 bases and J 5 bases, leaving 11 bases between the germline ends.

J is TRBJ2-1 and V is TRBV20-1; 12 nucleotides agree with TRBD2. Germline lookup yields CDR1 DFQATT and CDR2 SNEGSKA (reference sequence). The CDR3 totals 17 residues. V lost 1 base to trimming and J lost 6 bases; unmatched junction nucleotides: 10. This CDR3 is CSARVLLTSGSFNEQFF. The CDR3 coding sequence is TGCAGTGCTAGAGTCCTTCTGACTAGCGGGAGTTTCAATGAGCAGTTCTTC.

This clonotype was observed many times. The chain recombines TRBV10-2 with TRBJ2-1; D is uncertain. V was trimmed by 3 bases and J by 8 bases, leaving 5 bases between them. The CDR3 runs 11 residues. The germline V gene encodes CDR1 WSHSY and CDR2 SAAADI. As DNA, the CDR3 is TGCGCCAGCAGTGAACTCGATGAGCAGTTCTTC. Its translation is CASSELDEQFF.

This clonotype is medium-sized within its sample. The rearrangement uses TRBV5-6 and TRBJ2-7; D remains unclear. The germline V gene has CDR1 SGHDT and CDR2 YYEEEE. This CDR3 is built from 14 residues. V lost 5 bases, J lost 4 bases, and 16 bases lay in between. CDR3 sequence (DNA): TGTGCCAGCAGTTATCTAGAGGTTGCGTACGAGCAGTACTTC. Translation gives CASSYLEVAYEQYF.

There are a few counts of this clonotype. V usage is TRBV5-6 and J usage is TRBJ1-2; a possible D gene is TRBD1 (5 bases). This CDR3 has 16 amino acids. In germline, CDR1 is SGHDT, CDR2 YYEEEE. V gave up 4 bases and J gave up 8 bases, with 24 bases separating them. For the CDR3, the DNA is TGTGCCAGCAGCCCGGGGGTAGGCGCCGGACGAGGAGGCTACACCTTC. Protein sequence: CASSPGVGAGRGGYTF.

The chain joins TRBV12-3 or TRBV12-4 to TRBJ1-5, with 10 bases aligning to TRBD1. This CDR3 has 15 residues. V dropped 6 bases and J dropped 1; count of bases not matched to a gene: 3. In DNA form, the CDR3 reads TGTGCCAGCAGACTGGACAGGGGGAGCAATCAGCCCCAGCATTTT. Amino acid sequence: CASRLDRGSNQPQHF.

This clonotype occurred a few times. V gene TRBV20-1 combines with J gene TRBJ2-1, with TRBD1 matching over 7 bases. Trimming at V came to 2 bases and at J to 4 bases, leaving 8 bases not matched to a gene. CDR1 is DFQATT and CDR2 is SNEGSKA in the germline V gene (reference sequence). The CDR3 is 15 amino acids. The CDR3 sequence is CSARQPGQQYNEQFF. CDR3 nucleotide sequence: TGCAGTGCTAGACAACCGGGACAGCAATACAATGAGCAGTTCTTC.

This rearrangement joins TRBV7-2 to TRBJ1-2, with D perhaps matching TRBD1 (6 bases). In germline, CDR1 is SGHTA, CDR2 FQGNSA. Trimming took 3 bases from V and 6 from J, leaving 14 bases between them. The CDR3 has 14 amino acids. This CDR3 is CASSFGQGLDGYTF. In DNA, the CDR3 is TGTGCCAGCAGCTTCGGTCAGGGGCTCGATGGCTACACCTTC.

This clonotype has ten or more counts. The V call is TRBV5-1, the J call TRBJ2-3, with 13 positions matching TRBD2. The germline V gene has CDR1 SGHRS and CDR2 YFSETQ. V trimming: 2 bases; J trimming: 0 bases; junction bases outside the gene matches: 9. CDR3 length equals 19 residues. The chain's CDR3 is CASSLQLAGGLSSTDTQYF. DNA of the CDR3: TGCGCCAGCAGCTTACAACTAGCGGGGGGGCTATCTAGCACAGATACGCAGTATTTT.

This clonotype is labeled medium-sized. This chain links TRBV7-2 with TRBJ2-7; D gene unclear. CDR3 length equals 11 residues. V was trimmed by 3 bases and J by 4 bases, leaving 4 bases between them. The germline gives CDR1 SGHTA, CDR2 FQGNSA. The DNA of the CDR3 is TGTGCCAGCAGCTTCCTGTACGAGCAGTACTTC. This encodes CASSFLYEQYF.

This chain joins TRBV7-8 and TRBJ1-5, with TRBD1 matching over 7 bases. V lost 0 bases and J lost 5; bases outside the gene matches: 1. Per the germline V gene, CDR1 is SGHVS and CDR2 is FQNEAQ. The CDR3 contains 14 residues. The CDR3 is CASSLATGDQPQHF. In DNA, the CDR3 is TGTGCCAGCAGCTTAGCCACAGGGGATCAGCCCCAGCATTTT.

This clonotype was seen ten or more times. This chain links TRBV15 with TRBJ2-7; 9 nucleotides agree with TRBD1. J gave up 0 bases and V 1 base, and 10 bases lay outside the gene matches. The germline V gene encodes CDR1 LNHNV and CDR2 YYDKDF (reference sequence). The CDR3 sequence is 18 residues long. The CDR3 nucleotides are TGTGCCACCAGCAGAGGAACAGGGGGCGCCTTAAGCTCCTACGAGCAGTACTTC. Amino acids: CATSRGTGGALSSYEQYF.